The 9 T cell receptor beta chains below all came from one sample that was sequenced in a study of response to subunit inactivated influenza vaccine. Each CDR3 protein gets one entry after TCRdb re-called the RT-PCR reads with MiXCR. The sample holds 170,000 or so distinct CDR3 sequences, around a tenth seen once. The sequencing here drew on CD8+ T cells sorted from PBMCs, taken less than 30 months after vaccination. The receptors were gathered from a man between 50 and 69 years old who received an inactivated influenza vaccine.

The chain carries TRBV2 and TRBJ2-7; the D gene could be TRBD1 or TRBD2 (6 bases each). Germline CDR1 is SNHLY and CDR2 is FYNNEI. V was cut by 6 bases and J by 2 bases, with 17 bases left in between. The CDR3 sequence is 15 residues long. The CDR3 sequence is CASSPGAGLPYEQYF. The CDR3 nucleotides read TGTGCCAGCAGCCCAGGGGCGGGACTCCCCTACGAGCAGTACTTC.

This clonotype has a count of ten or more. The V and J genes are TRBV12-3 or TRBV12-4 and TRBJ2-3; 11 nucleotides align to TRBD2. The CDR3 spans 15 residues. Trimming at V came to 6 bases and at J to 6 bases, leaving 8 bases not matched to a gene. Written as DNA, the CDR3 is TGTGCCAGCAGCCAGAAACTAGCGGGAGTCGATACGCAGTATTTT. This encodes CASSQKLAGVDTQYF.

This clonotype was seen only a few times. The chain employs TRBV29-1 and TRBJ1-1; D gene uncertain. There are 13 residues in the CDR3. Trimming stripped 5 bases from V and 0 bases from J, with 10 bases between. CDR1 is SQVTM, CDR2 ANQGSEA, per germline. CDR3 residues: CSVRYPMNTEAFF. The CDR3 DNA reads as TGCAGCGTTCGGTACCCCATGAACACTGAAGCTTTCTTT.

On this clonotype itself: A much larger clonotype is one base distant, so this may be a read error. The chain links TRBV7-9 to TRBJ1-4; TRBD1 is a possible D gene (5 bases). Germline V gene lookup returns CDR1 SEHNR and CDR2 FQNEAQ (reference sequence). The length of the CDR3 is 14 residues. The CDR3 reads CASSLTGGSEKLYF. CDR3 DNA: TGTGCCAGCAGCTTAACCGGGGGGAGTGAAAAACTGTATTTT. Complete variable domain (other parts from reference TRBV7-9 and TRBJ1-4): DTGVSQNPRHKITKRGQNVTFRCDPISEHNRLYWYRQTLGQGPEFLTYFQNEAQLEKSRLLSDRFSAERPKGSFSTLEIQRTEQGDSAMYLCASSLTGGSEKLYFGSGTQLSVL.

The chain is built from TRBV6-5 and TRBJ2-7; D gene uncertain. Germline CDR1 reads MNHEY; CDR2 reads SVGAGI. The CDR3 runs to 15 residues. The ends were cut back, 0 bases at V and 1 base at J, with 10 bases in the middle. CDR3 bases: TGTGCCAGCAGTTACTCGACATATGGATCCTACGAGCAGTACTTC. The encoded protein is CASSYSTYGSYEQYF.

On this clonotype itself: The germline gene is not matched at one end of the junction; a read error may be the cause. V and J are TRBV12-3 or TRBV12-4 and TRBJ2-2; TRBD1 is a possible D gene (6 bases). This CDR3 has 15 amino acids. In nucleotides, the CDR3 is TGTGCCAGCAGTCCCCCAGGGGCGAACACCAGGGAGCTGTTTTTT. Amino acid sequence: CASSPPGANTRELFF.

The V call is TRBV12-3 or TRBV12-4, the J call TRBJ2-3; 8 bases align to TRBD2. V was pared by 6 bases and J by 7 bases, with 12 bases of the junction left unmatched. The CDR3 covers 15 residues. DNA for the CDR3: TGTGCCAGCAGCCTAGCGGGCCCGACTTCTAATACGCAGTATTTT. It is translated as CASSLAGPTSNTQYF.

The table lists this clonotype with a few counts. The chain has TRBV5-1 and TRBJ2-2; unclear D gene. This CDR3 contains 14 residues. Germline lookup yields CDR1 SGHRS and CDR2 YFSETQ. V lost 3 bases to trimming and J lost 6 bases, with 12 bases between them. The CDR3 nucleotides are TGCGCCAGCAGCTCTGAGCCGGACCCCGGGGAGCTGTTTTTT. Translation: CASSSEPDPGELFF.

This clonotype was observed a few times. The CDR3 sequence: CASTAGPRSPLHF. In DNA form, the CDR3 reads TGCGCCAGCACGGCGGGCCCTCGGTCACCCCTCCACTTT. The chain has TRBV5-1 and TRBJ1-6; the D is unclear. There are 13 residues in the CDR3. CDR1 and CDR2 (germline): SGHRS, YFSETQ. V was shortened by 6 bases and J by 10 bases, with 14 bases between the two germline ends.